Below, one TCR beta chain is given with its context. This clone has only a few counts. No cognate antigen has been identified for it. No per-base quality is available; no much larger clone lies one base away. TCRbeta CDR3 regions were amplified from genomic DNA by means of the immunoSEQ Assay, a bias-controlled multiplex PCR. The study's own analysis went as follows. Within the assay, amplification of reference gene primers was used to estimate how many nucleated cells each sample contained. To quantify the absolute abundance of each unique TCRbeta CDR3 rearrangement, sequence reads were collapsed and filtered. For each sample, productive Simpson clonality was calculated by taking the square root of Simpson's diversity index across productive rearrangements. Not all clones reach the TCRdb copy of this immuneACCESS table, which keeps in-frame sequences only. Checked studies attribute under half of the gap to unresolved V genes and leave the rest unexplained. The V and J calls and the clone size are those of that table, but D and trimming were determined from the DNA. The sample includes approximately 190,000 clones, with 80% to 85% observed a single time. The ten largest make up around 20% of the sample.

These data belong to a study of blood T cell repertoires in COVID-19 (dated by TCRdb to the early 2020s). For the study in its entirety: Samples covering the acute and convalescent phases of COVID-19 were provided by collaborators in the United States, Italy and Spain. The material from the prospective study consisted of cDNA or gDNA derived from T cells, B-cell-depleted T cells, or PBMCs. Subjects who had been exposed to COVID-19, were actively infected with it, or had recovered from it provided the deeply sampled blood TCRbeta repertoires that made up the dataset. The repertoires were made available in a free public database intended to serve as a resource for research on the immune response to SARS-CoV-2. Samples were obtained from the ongoing ImmuneRACE study (first 160 participants) and from some 1,300 subjects provided by 6 global collaborators. A de-identified subject ID, COVID-19 status, age in years and sex were almost always included in the sample metadata. Where available, HLA class I and class II types were obtained from metadata supplied by the sample provider rather than from assay-based typing.

Study-wide conclusions, independent of this receptor: Clinical and demographic metadata were provided uncurated, with the amount varying by source and participant.

Collaborating institutions collected whole blood in K2EDTA tubes following their own protocols. For TCRbeta analysis, collaborator samples were shipped as frozen whole blood, as isolated PBMCs, or as DNA extracted from either sample type. Source material: peripheral blood. This receptor was taken from a human donor in a cohort sampled during active COVID-19.

The CDR3 reads CASSEGSLRGYTF. The DNA reads as follows: TGTGCCAGCAGTGAAGGCAGTCTCCGTGGCTACACCTTC. The chain is encoded by TRBV25-1 joined to TRBJ1-2; no confident D gene assignment can be made. The germline V gene gives CDR1 as MGHDK and CDR2 as SYGVNS. The germline ends are 11 bases apart after V is trimmed by 2 bases and J by 7 bases. The CDR3 runs 13 residues from the cysteine to the phenylalanine. Kept here is only the CDR3 DNA, which spans 39 bases and is read in frame from base 1.